The present T cell receptor beta chain was sequenced within a study of cytomegalovirus exposure and HLA in healthy donors. The PCR had 60 Vbeta and 13 Jbeta primers. The data were produced by immunoSEQ multiplex PCR, yet TCRdb's version contains in-frame clones alone and is incomplete. The sample has about 160,000 clones, 84% seen once. The CDR3 length is 15 residues. Germline loops: CDR1 LNHDA, CDR2 SQIVND (reference sequence). Trimming removed 3 bases at V and 1 base at J, with 10 bases between. Input material: PBMCs. This receptor was obtained from a man between 25 and 39 years old in good health and CMV-seronegative. This chain joins TRBV19 and TRBJ1-5; no definite D call. In DNA form, the CDR3 reads TGTGCCAGTAGTATCGGCAGGTTGAGCAATCAGCCCCAGCATTTT. Translated, it gives CASSIGRLSNQPQHF.